This T cell receptor (beta chain) was captured by sequencing in a study of radiation and T cells in renal cell carcinoma. Data came from immunoSEQ multiplex PCR; TCRdb stores just in-frame clones and leaves some out. The sample shows 80,000 or so clones, 70% to 90% of them seen only once. Time point indicated: blood 4 weeks post-SBRT, at nephrectomy. Described treatment: 15 Gy SBRT to primary tumor, nephrectomy 4 weeks later. V was clipped by 3 bases and J by 9 bases, with 18 bases between them. The germline gives CDR1 LNHNV, CDR2 YYDKDF (reference sequence). The CDR3 length is 15 residues. This sample comprised blood, obtained from a patient whose treatment included radiotherapy and nephrectomy. This chain joins TRBV15 and TRBJ1-5; a weak D match, TRBD1 (5 bases). This TCR came from a woman between 70 and 85 years old with renal cell carcinoma. The CDR3 sequence is CATSSIQDSRSPQHF. The CDR3 nucleotides are TGTGCCACCAGCAGTATACAGGATTCCCGGTCGCCCCAGCATTTT.